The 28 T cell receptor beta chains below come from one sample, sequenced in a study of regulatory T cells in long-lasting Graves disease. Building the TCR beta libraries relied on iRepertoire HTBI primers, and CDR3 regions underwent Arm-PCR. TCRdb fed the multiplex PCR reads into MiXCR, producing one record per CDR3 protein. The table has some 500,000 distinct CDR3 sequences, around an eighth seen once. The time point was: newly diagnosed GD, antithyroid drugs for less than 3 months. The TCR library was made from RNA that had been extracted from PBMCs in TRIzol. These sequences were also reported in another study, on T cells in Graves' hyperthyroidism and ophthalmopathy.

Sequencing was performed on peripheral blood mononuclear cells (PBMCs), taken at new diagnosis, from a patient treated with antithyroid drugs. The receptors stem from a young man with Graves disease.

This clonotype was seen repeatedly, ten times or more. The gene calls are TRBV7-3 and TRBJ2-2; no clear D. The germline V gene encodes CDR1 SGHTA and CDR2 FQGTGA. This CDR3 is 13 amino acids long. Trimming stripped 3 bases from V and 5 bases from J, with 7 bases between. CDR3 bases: TGTGCCAGCAGCTTTCACAGTACCGGGGAGCTGTTTTTT. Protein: CASSFHSTGELFF. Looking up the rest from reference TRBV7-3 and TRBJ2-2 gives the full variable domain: GAGVSQTPSNKVTEKGKYVELRCDPISGHTALYWYRQSLGQGPEFLIYFQGTGAADDSGLPNDRFFAVRPEGSVSTLKIQRTERGDSAVYLCASSFHSTGELFFGEGSRLTVL.

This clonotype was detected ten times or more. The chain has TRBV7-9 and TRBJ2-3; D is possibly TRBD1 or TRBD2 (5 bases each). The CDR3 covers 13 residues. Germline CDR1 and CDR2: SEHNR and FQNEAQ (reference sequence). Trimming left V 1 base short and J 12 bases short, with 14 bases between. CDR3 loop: CASSLGPGAEQYF. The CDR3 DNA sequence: TGTGCCAGCAGCTTAGGTCCCGGGGCTGAACAGTATTTT.

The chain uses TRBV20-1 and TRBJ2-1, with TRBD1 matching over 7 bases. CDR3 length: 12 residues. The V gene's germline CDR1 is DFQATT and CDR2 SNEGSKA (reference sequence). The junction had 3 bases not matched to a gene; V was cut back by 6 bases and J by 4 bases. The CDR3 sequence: CSAPQGYNEQFF. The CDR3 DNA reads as TGCAGTGCACCACAGGGGTACAATGAGCAGTTCTTC.

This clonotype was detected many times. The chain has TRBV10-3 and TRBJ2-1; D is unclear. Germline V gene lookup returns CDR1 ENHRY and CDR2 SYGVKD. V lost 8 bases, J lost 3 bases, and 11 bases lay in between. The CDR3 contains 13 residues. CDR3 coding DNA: TGTGCCATCTCCGGGTCTCTCTACAATGAGCAGTTCTTC. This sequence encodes CAISGSLYNEQFF.

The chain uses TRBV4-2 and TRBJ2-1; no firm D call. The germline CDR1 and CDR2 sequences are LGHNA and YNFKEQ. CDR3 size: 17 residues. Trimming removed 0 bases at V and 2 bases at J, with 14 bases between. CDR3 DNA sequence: TGTGCCAGCAGCCAAGACCCCCCCGCCGGTACCTACAATGAGCAGTTCTTC. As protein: CASSQDPPAGTYNEQFF.

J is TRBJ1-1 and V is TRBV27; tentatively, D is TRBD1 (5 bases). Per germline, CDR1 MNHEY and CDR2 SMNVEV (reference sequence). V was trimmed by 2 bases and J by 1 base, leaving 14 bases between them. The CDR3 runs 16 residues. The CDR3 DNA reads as TGTGCCAGCAGTTTAGTAGTCGGGGGATGGAACACTGAAGCTTTCTTT. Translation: CASSLVVGGWNTEAFF.

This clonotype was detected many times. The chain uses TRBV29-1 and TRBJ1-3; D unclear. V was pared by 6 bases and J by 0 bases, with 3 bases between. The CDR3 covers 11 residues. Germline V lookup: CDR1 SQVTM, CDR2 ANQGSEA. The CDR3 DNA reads TGCAGCGTGCGCTCTGGAAACACCATATATTTT. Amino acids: CSVRSGNTIYF.

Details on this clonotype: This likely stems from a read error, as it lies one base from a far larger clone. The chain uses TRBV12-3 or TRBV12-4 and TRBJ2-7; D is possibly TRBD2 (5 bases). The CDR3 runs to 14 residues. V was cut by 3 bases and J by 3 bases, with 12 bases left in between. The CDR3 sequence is CASSLTESGYEQYF. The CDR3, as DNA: TGTGCCAGCAGTTTGACGGAGAGCGGCTACGAGCAGTACTTC.

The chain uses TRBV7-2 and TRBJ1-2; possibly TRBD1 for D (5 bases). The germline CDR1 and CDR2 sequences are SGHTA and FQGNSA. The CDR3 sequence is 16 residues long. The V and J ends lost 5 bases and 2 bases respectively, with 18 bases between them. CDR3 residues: CASSQVVSGGNYGYTF. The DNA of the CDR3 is TGTGCCAGCAGCCAAGTTGTTTCGGGGGGGAACTATGGCTACACCTTC.

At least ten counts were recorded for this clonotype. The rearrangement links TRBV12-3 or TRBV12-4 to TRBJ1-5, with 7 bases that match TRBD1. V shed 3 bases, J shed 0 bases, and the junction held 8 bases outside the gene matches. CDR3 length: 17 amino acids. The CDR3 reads CASSFGTVSYSNQPQHF. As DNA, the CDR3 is TGTGCCAGCAGTTTTGGGACAGTTTCCTATAGCAATCAGCCCCAGCATTTT.

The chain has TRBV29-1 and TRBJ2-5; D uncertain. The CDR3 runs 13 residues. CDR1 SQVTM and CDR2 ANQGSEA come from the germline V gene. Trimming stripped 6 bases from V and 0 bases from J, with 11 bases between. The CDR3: CSVRSTHQETQYF. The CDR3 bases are TGCAGCGTAAGATCGACACACCAAGAGACCCAGTACTTC. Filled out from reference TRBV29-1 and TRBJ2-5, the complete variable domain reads SAVISQKPSRDICQRGTSLTIQCQVDSQVTMMFWYRQQPGQSLTLIATANQGSEATYESGFVIDKFPISRPNLTFSTLTVSNMSPEDSSIYLCSVRSTHQETQYFGPGTRLLVL.

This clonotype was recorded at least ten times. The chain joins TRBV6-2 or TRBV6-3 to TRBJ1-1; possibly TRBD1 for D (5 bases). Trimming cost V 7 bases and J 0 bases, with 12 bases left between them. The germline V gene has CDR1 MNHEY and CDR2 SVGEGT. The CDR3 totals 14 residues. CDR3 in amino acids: CASIPETVNTEAFF. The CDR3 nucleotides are TGTGCCAGCATCCCCGAGACAGTGAACACTGAAGCTTTCTTT.

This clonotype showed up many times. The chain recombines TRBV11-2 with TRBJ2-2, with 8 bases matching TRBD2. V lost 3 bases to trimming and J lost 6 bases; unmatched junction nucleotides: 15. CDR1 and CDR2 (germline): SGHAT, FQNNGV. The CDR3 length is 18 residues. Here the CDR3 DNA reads TGTGCCAGCAGCTTCGGTTGGTTTAGCGGGAACCCCCCCGGGGAGCTGTTTTTT. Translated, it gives CASSFGWFSGNPPGELFF.

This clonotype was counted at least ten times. CDR3 sequence: CASSVVGTNSPLHF. CDR3 DNA: TGTGCCAGCAGCGTAGTGGGCACCAATTCACCCCTCCACTTT. The chain recombines TRBV9 with TRBJ1-6; unclear D gene. Trimming pared 0 bases from V and 7 bases from J, leaving 8 bases between. Germline CDR1 SGDLS, CDR2 YYNGEE. This CDR3 spans 14 amino acids.

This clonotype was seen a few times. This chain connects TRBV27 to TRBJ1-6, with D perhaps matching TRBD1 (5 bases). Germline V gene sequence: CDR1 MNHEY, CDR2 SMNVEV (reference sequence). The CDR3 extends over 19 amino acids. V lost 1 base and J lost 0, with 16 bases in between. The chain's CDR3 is CASSLYRYAGSSYNSPLHF. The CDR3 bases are TGTGCCAGCAGTTTATACAGATACGCAGGGAGCTCCTATAATTCACCCCTCCACTTT.

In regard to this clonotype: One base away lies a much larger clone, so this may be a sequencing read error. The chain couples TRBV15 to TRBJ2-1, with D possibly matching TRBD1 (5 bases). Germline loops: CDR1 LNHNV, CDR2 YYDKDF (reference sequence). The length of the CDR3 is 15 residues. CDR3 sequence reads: CATSSGHGSYDEQFF. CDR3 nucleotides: TGTGCCACCAGCAGCGGACACGGCTCCTACGATGAGCAGTTCTTC.

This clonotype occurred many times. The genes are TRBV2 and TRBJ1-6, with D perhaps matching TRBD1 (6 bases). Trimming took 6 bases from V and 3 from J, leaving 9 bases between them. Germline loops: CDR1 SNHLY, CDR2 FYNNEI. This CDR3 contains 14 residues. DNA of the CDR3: TGTGCCAGCAGAGGACAGAACTATAATTCACCCCTCCACTTT. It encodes CASRGQNYNSPLHF.

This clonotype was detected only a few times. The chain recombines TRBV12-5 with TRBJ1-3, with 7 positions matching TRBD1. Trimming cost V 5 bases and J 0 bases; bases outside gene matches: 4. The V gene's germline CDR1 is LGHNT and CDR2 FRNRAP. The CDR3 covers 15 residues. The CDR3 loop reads CASGLGTVSGNTIYF. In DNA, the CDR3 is TGTGCTAGTGGTCTCGGGACAGTCTCTGGAAACACCATATATTTT.

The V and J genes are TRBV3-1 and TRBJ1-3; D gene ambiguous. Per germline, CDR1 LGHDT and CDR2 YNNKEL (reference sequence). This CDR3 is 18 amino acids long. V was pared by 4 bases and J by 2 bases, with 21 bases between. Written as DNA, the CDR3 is TGTGCCAGCAGCCTGTCGACTACGATTACTTCTCCTGGAAACACCATATATTTT. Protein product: CASSLSTTITSPGNTIYF. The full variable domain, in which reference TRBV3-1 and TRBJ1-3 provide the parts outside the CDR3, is DTAVSQTPKYLVTQMGNDKSIKCEQNLGHDTMYWYKQDSKKFLKIMFSYNNKELIINETVPNRFSPKSPDKAHLNLHINSLELGDSAVYFCASSLSTTITSPGNTIYFGEGSWLTVV.

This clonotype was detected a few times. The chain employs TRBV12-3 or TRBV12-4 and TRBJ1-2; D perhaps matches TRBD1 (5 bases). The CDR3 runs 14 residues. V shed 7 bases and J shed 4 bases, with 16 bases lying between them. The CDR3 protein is CASNFGGAGYGYTF. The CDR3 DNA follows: TGTGCCAGCAACTTTGGGGGTGCTGGCTATGGCTACACCTTC.

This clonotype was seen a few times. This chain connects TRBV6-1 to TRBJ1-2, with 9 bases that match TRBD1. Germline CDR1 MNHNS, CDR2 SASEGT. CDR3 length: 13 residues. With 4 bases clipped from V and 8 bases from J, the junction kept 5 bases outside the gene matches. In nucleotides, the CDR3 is TGTGCCAGCAGTGCCGGGACAGGGAAAGGCTACACCTTC. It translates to CASSAGTGKGYTF.

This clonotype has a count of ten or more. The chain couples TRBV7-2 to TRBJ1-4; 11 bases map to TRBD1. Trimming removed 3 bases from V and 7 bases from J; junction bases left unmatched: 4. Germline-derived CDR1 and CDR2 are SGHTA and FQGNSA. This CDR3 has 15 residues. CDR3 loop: CASSFGQGAGEKLFF. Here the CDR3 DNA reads TGTGCCAGCAGCTTCGGACAGGGGGCAGGTGAAAAACTGTTTTTT. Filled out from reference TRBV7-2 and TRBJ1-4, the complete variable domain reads GAGVSQSPSNKVTEKGKDVELRCDPISGHTALYWYRQSLGQGLEFLIYFQGNSAPDKSGLPSDRFSAERTGGSVSTLTIQRTQQEDSAVYLCASSFGQGAGEKLFFGSGTQLSVL.

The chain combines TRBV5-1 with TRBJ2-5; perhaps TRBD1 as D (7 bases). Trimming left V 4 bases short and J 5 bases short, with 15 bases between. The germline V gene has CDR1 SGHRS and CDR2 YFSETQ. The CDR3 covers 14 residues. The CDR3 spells CASSGGTAPETQYF. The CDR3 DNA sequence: TGCGCCAGCAGCGGGGGGACAGCCCCGGAGACCCAGTACTTC.

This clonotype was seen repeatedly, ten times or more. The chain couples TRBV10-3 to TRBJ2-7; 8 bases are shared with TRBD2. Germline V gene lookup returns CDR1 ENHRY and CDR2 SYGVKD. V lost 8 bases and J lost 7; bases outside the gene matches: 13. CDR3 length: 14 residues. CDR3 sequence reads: CAIRGGRTLTEQYF. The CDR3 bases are TGTGCCATCCGGGGGGGACGGACTCTTACAGAGCAGTACTTC.

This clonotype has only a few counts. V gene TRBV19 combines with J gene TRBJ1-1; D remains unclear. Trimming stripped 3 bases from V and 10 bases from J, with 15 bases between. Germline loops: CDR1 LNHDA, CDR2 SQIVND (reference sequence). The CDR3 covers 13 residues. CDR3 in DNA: TGTGCCAGTAGTATCGAGGTCGCGGGAAGAGCTTTCTTT. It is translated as CASSIEVAGRAFF.

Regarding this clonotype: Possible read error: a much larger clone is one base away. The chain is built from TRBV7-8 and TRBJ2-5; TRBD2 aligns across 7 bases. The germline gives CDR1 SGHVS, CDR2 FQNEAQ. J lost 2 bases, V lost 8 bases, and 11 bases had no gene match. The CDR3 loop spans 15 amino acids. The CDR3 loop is CASGSGGVGQETQYF. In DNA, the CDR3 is TGTGCCAGCGGTTCGGGAGGTGTGGGACAAGAGACCCAGTACTTC. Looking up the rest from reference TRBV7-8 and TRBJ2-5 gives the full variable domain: GAGVSQSPRYKVAKRGQDVALRCDPISGHVSLFWYQQALGQGPEFLTYFQNEAQLDKSGLPSDRFFAERPEGSVSTLKIQRTQQEDSAVYLCASGSGGVGQETQYFGPGTRLLVL.

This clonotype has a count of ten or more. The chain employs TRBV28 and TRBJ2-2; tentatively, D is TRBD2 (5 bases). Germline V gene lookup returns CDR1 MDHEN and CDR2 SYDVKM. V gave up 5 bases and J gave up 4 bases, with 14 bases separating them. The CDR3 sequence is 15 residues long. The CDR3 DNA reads TGTGCCAGCAGTCCCCGGGTCGCGGGCACCGGGGAGCTGTTTTTT. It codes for CASSPRVAGTGELFF. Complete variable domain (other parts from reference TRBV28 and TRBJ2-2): DVKVTQSSRYLVKRTGEKVFLECVQDMDHENMFWYRQDPGLGLRLIYFSYDVKMKEKGDIPEGYSVSREKKERFSLILESASTNQTSMYLCASSPRVAGTGELFFGEGSRLTVL.

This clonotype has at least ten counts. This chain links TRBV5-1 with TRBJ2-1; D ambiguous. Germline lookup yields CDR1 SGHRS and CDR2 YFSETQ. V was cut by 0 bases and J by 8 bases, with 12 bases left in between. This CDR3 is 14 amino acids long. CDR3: CASSLEGPRDEQFF. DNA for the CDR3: TGCGCCAGCAGCTTGGAAGGCCCACGGGATGAGCAGTTCTTC.